The entry below gives a single T cell receptor (beta chain) sequence along with its context. This entry is derived from a study of Tregs in tolerant kidney transplant recipients. Using immunoSEQ multiplex PCR, the repertoire was profiled, and TCRdb retains in-frame clones only, with some absent. The sample contains about 68,000 clones, around 83% of which appear only once. The CDR3 is made up of 15 amino acids. The germline V gene has CDR1 PRHDT and CDR2 FYEKMQ (reference sequence). The germline V and J ends were trimmed by 0 bases and 3 bases, with 9 bases remaining between them. J is TRBJ1-5 and V is TRBV13; TRBD1 is a possible D gene (6 bases). This sequence originates from a human donor in good health. Input material: CD4+ T cells from blood. The CDR3 DNA reads TGTGCCAGCAGCTTAGGCGGGGGGCACAATCAGCCCCAGCATTTT. Its translation: CASSLGGGHNQPQHF.